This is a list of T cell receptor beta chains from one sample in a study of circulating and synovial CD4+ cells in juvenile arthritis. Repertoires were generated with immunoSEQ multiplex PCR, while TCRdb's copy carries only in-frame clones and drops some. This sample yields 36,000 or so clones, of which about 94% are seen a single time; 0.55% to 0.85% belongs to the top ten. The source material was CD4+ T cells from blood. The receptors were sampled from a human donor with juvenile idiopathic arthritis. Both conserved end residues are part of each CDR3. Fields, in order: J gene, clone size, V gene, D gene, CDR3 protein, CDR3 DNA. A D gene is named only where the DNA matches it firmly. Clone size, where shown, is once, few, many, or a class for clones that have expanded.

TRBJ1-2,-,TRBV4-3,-,CASSQDLQGNYGYTF,TGCGCCAGCAGCCAAGATCTACAGGGCAACTATGGCTACACCTTC
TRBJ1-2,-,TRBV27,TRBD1,CASSPTGVYSRYTF,TGTGCCAGCAGTCCTACAGGGGTGTACTCCCGCTACACCTTC
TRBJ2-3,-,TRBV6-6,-,CASTYETDTQYF,TGTGCCAGCACCTACGAGACAGATACGCAGTATTTT
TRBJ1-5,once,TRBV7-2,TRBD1,CASSLRGGTGPQPQHF,TGTGCCAGCAGCTTAAGAGGGGGGACAGGGCCTCAGCCCCAGCATTTT
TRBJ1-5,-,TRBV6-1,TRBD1,CASRQGGYGQPQHF,TGTGCCAGCAGACAGGGGGGCTATGGTCAGCCCCAGCATTTT
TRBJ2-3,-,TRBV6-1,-,CASSEYLDPTDTQYF,TGTGCCAGCAGTGAATATCTAGACCCGACAGATACGCAGTATTTT
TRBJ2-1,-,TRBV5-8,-,CASSLGVGGYNEQFF,TGTGCCAGCAGCTTAGGGGTCGGGGGCTACAATGAGCAGTTCTTC
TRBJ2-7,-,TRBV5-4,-,CASSLGGSQSYEQYF,TGTGCCAGCAGCTTGGGAGGCAGTCAAAGCTACGAGCAGTACTTC
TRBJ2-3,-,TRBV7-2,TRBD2,CASSSLIELAVTDTQYF,TGTGCCAGCAGCTCGCTGATCGAACTAGCGGTCACAGATACGCAGTATTTT
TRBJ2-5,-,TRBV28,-,CASSSRQYQETQYF,TGTGCCAGCAGTTCCCGACAGTACCAAGAGACCCAGTACTTC
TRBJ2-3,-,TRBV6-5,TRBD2,CASSYSGGMGTDTQYF,TGTGCCAGCAGTTACTCGGGGGGGATGGGGACAGATACGCAGTATTTT
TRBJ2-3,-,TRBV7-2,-,CASSLEGWTDTQYF,TGTGCCAGCAGCTTGGAGGGCTGGACAGATACGCAGTATTTT
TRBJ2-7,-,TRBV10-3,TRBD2,CAISDPGGGSYEQYF,TGTGCCATCAGTGACCCTGGGGGGGGAAGCTACGAGCAGTACTTC
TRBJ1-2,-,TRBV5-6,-,CASSLEAGNGYTF,TGTGCCAGCAGCTTGGAAGCAGGGAATGGCTACACCTTC
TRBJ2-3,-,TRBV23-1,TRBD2,CASSLKPSGQNTQYF,TGCGCCAGCAGTCTCAAGCCTAGCGGGCAGAATACGCAGTATTTT
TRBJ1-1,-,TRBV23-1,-,CASSQSLAGGNDTEAFF,TGCGCCAGCAGTCAATCCCTGGCGGGGGGCAATGACACTGAAGCTTTCTTT
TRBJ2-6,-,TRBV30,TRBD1,CAWSVFSPGTAPGANVLTF,TGTGCCTGGAGTGTATTTTCCCCAGGGACAGCTCCCGGGGCCAACGTCCTGACTTTC
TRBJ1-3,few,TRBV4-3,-,CASSQDRLSGNTIYF,TGCGCCAGCAGCCAAGACAGGCTATCTGGAAACACCATATATTTT
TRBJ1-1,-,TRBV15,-,CATSRDPRGTNTEAFF,TGTGCCACCAGCAGAGATCCTCGGGGTACGAACACTGAAGCTTTCTTT
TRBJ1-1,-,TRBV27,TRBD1,CASRPSTGAYTEAFF,TGTGCCAGCAGACCTTCGACAGGGGCTTACACTGAAGCTTTCTTT
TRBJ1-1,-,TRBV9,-,CASSLSGGLGTEAFF,TGTGCCAGCAGCTTAAGTGGGGGCCTCGGTACTGAAGCTTTCTTT
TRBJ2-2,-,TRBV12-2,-,CASRLAGTGLSTGELFF,TGTGCAAGTCGCTTAGCGGGGACAGGGCTTTCCACCGGGGAGCTGTTTTTT
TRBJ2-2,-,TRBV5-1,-,CASSLRQGRTGELFF,TGCGCCAGCAGCTTGAGGCAGGGTCGCACCGGGGAGCTGTTTTTT
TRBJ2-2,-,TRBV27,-,CASSPRTRSYSNTGELFF,TGTGCCAGCAGTCCCCGGACAAGGTCCTATTCGAACACCGGGGAGCTGTTTTTT
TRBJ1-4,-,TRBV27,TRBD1,CASTRAPGQGREKLFF,TGTGCCAGCACTAGGGCGCCGGGACAGGGACGGGAAAAACTGTTTTTT
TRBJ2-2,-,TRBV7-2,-,CASSLVPSHTGELFF,TGTGCCAGCAGCTTAGTCCCCTCCCACACCGGGGAGCTGTTTTTT
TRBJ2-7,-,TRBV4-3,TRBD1,CASSFRGLEQYF,TGCGCCAGCAGCTTCAGGGGGCTCGAGCAGTACTTC
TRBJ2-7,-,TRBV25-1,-,CASSEIGLFYEQYF,TGTGCCAGCAGTGAAATTGGCCTCTTCTACGAGCAGTACTTC
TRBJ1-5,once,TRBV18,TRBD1,CASSLRQGVNQPQHF,TGTGCCAGCTCGCTTAGACAGGGGGTTAATCAGCCCCAGCATTTT
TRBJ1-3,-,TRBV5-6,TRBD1,CASSLQGFSNTIYF,TGTGCCAGCAGCTTACAGGGGTTTTCGAACACCATATATTTT
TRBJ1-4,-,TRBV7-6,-,CASSLDFFLFF,TGTGCCAGCAGCCTGGACTTTTTCCTGTTTTTT
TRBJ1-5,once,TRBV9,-,CASSPGTIGQPQHF,TGTGCCAGCAGCCCGGGGACAATAGGGCAGCCCCAGCATTTT
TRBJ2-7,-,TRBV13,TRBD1,CASSPTGQGLSYEQYF,TGTGCCAGCAGCCCAACTGGACAGGGCCTATCCTACGAGCAGTACTTC
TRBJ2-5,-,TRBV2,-,CASSLLLRETQYF,TGTGCCAGCAGCCTACTATTGCGGGAGACCCAGTACTTC
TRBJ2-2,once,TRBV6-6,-,CASGSSDRNTGELFF,TGTGCCAGCGGAAGCTCTGACAGAAACACCGGGGAGCTGTTTTTT
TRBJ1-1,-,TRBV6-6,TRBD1,CASSFRQGLMNTEAFF,TGTGCCAGCAGTTTCCGACAGGGGCTCATGAACACTGAAGCTTTCTTT